One sample yielded the 8 T cell receptor beta chains listed below, sequenced in a study of beta chain features in type 1 diabetes. Since all of the isolated RNA was reverse transcribed, expressed TCRB transcripts were what got sequenced. The protocol was immunoSEQ multiplex PCR, while the TCRdb copy is restricted to in-frame clones and leaves out a portion. This table has approximately 140,000 clones, around 50% appearing once. Sequencing was done on a sample of Tregs from blood. These receptors all stem from a man younger than 30 in good health.

The CDR3 nucleotides read TGCGCCAGCAGCTCTGGACAGGGGGAAGGTTCACCCCTCCACTTT. Its protein is CASSSGQGEGSPLHF. The V call is TRBV5-1, the J call TRBJ1-6; TRBD1 aligns across 10 bases. Germline-derived CDR1 and CDR2 are SGHRS and YFSETQ. J gave up 9 bases and V 3 bases, and 6 bases lay outside the gene matches. CDR3 size: 15 residues.

This clone appeared a few times. The chain has TRBV30 and TRBJ1-1, with a tentative D call TRBD1 (6 bases). CDR3 length: 17 amino acids. Germline CDR1 GTSNPN, CDR2 SVGIG (reference sequence). The germline V and J ends were trimmed by 0 bases and 3 bases, with 20 bases remaining between them. Here the CDR3 DNA reads TGTGCCTGGAGTGTGGGTCTGTACAGGGTAGGGGACACTGAAGCTTTCTTT. Residues: CAWSVGLYRVGDTEAFF.

The rearrangement links TRBV28 to TRBJ1-5, with D unresolved. In germline, CDR1 is MDHEN, CDR2 SYDVKM. The CDR3 has 15 residues. V gave up 1 base and J gave up 0 bases, with 7 bases separating them. The CDR3 sequence: CASSLYFYSNQPQHF. The CDR3 nucleotides are TGTGCCAGCAGTTTATACTTTTATAGCAATCAGCCCCAGCATTTT.

This chain connects TRBV29-1 to TRBJ2-5; 7 bases align to TRBD2. Germline CDR1 and CDR2: SQVTM and ANQGSEA. CDR3 length equals 13 residues. V shed 3 bases, J shed 5 bases, and the junction held 6 bases outside the gene matches. The CDR3 sequence: CSVEGGVSETQYF. CDR3 DNA sequence: TGCAGCGTTGAGGGGGGGGTCAGCGAGACCCAGTACTTC. The whole variable domain, remainder taken from reference TRBV29-1 and TRBJ2-5, is SAVISQKPSRDICQRGTSLTIQCQVDSQVTMMFWYRQQPGQSLTLIATANQGSEATYESGFVIDKFPISRPNLTFSTLTVSNMSPEDSSIYLCSVEGGVSETQYFGPGTRLLVL.

This clone was counted only a few times. This chain connects TRBV5-1 to TRBJ2-3; a possible D gene is TRBD1 (5 bases). The CDR3 is 13 amino acids. V gave up 4 bases and J gave up 2 bases, with 8 bases separating them. Germline V gene data show CDR1 as SGHRS and CDR2 as YFSETQ. DNA of the CDR3: TGCGCCAGCAGCCCAGGGAACACAGATACGCAGTATTTT. This codes for CASSPGNTDTQYF.

The rearrangement uses TRBV11-2 and TRBJ1-6; TRBD1 is a possible D gene (5 bases). The CDR3 has 14 residues. The V end lost 1 base, the J end lost 10 bases, and 11 bases lay between the germline ends. Germline V lookup: CDR1 SGHAT, CDR2 FQNNGV. The CDR3 DNA sequence: TGTGCCAGCAGCTTAGCCGCAGGGCACTCACCCCTCCACTTT. The encoded protein is CASSLAAGHSPLHF.

V usage is TRBV7-9 and J usage is TRBJ1-2; perhaps TRBD1 as D (6 bases). CDR3 length equals 16 residues. CDR1 and CDR2 from the germline V gene are SEHNR and FQNEAQ (reference sequence). Between the trimmed V and J ends, which lost 6 bases and 6 bases, there was a span of 23 bases. CDR3 region: CASSIARTVGHNGYTF. CDR3 in DNA: TGTGCCAGCAGTATAGCCCGGACAGTCGGGCATAATGGCTACACCTTC.

The V gene is TRBV5-1, the J gene TRBJ2-7; 9 bases are shared with TRBD1. CDR1 SGHRS and CDR2 YFSETQ come from the germline V gene. The CDR3 has 15 residues. Trimming cost V 2 bases and J 3 bases; bases outside gene matches: 6. CDR3 bases: TGCGCCAGCAGCTTATCCAGGACAGGGGACTACGAGCAGTACTTC. It translates to CASSLSRTGDYEQYF.